Reported below is one T cell receptor (beta chain). This entry belongs to a study of blood T cell repertoires in COVID-19. Study at large: COVID-19 samples from acute and convalescent phases originated in the United States, Italy and Spain. T cells, B-cell-depleted T cells, or PBMCs supplied cDNA or gDNA.

This CDR3 is built from 14 residues. Trimming pared 1 base from V and 6 bases from J, leaving 13 bases between. Germline-derived CDR1 and CDR2 are LGHDT and YNNKEL (reference sequence). In the original workflow: Amplification of reference gene primers was used by the study to estimate nucleated cell counts. Assay used: immunoSEQ multiplex PCR; TCRdb lists only in-frame clones, some missing. V and J calls and clone size are copied from that table; D and trimming were computed from the DNA. The sample yields almost 500,000 clones, approximately 90% seen once. Sequenced: PBMCs or T cells enriched from blood (not recorded which). The origin of this receptor is a woman aged 55-69 years who had recovered from COVID-19. The rearrangement links TRBV3-1 (or the pseudogene TRBV3-2) to TRBJ2-7; D is ambiguous. The DNA for the CDR3 is TGTGCCAGCAGCCAAGGCCACCGCCTATTCGAGCAGTACTTC. Translated, it gives CASSQGHRLFEQYF.